The rows below give T cell receptor beta chains drawn from one sample of a study of patients and donors after allogeneic stem cell transplantation. TCRdb recomputed calls from the RT-PCR reads with MiXCR, one row per CDR3 protein. The sample carries about 960,000 distinct CDR3 sequences, over 15% recorded once. Sequenced material: blood, either unsorted or a sorted T cell fraction (not recorded which). These receptor sequences come from a human donor who was either an allogeneic HSCT recipient or a stem cell or donor lymphocyte infusion donor (not recorded which). It is not recorded whose cells these are; they may come from a transplant donor. The CDR3 runs from the conserved cysteine through the conserved F or W. Each record gives: V gene, J gene, clone size, D gene, CDR3 protein, CDR3 DNA. The D gene is left open where the match is weak. A clone size is listed for some rows: how often the clone was seen (once, few, many), or a class if it is expanded.

TRBV6-1,TRBJ2-5,-,-,CASSADRPGGETQYF,TGTGCCAGCAGTGCAGACAGACCCGGAGGGGAGACCCAGTACTTC
TRBV5-1,TRBJ2-3,few,TRBD2,CASSVRPPGLGGSDTQYF,TGCGCCAGCAGTGTCCGCCCCCCGGGACTAGGTGGATCAGATACGCAGTATTTT
TRBV6-1,TRBJ1-6,-,TRBD1,CANTDRGIYNSPLHF,TGTGCCAATACGGACAGGGGAATTTATAATTCACCCCTCCACTTT
TRBV27,TRBJ1-5,few,-,CASSLGGAINQPQHF,TGTGCCAGCAGTTTAGGAGGGGCGATTAATCAGCCCCAGCATTTT
TRBV10-3,TRBJ1-2,few,TRBD1,CAIRPDRENYGYTF,TGTGCCATCAGGCCGGACAGGGAGAACTATGGCTACACCTTC
TRBV6-2/TRBV6-3,TRBJ2-3,-,TRBD1,CASSPGTGDTDTQYF,TGTGCCAGCAGCCCCGGGACAGGGGACACAGATACGCAGTATTTT
TRBV15,TRBJ1-5,-,-,CATSRDRGLGQPQHF,TGTGCCACCAGCAGAGATCGAGGGCTCGGGCAGCCCCAGCATTTT
TRBV20-1,TRBJ1-2,-,-,CSAYRASNYGYTF,TGCAGTGCCTACAGGGCCTCTAACTATGGCTACACCTTC
TRBV5-1,TRBJ2-7,-,-,CASKGRDRGNEQYF,TGCGCCAGCAAAGGGAGGGACAGAGGAAACGAGCAGTACTTC
TRBV5-1,TRBJ2-6,many,-,CASSLAGSSGANVLTF,TGCGCCAGCAGCTTGGCGGGGAGCTCTGGGGCCAACGTCCTGACTTTC
TRBV5-1,TRBJ2-1,-,TRBD2,CASSLVVQRENNEQFF,TGCGCCAGCAGCTTGGTAGTCCAGCGGGAGAACAATGAGCAGTTCTTC
TRBV6-5,TRBJ2-7,few,TRBD2,CASSYSAGALYEQYF,TGTGCCAGCAGTTACTCGGCGGGAGCTCTCTACGAGCAGTACTTC
TRBV5-1,TRBJ1-1,few,-,CASSLTFDGTEAFF,TGCGCCAGCAGCTTGACGTTTGACGGGACTGAAGCTTTCTTT
TRBV4-2,TRBJ2-7,few,-,CASSQGRVGLPFEQYF,TGTGCCAGCAGCCAAGGAAGAGTGGGGCTCCCTTTCGAGCAGTACTTC
TRBV6-5,TRBJ2-7,-,TRBD2,CASSYSSGGASYEQYF,TGTGCCAGCAGTTACTCGAGCGGGGGGGCCTCCTACGAGCAGTACTTC